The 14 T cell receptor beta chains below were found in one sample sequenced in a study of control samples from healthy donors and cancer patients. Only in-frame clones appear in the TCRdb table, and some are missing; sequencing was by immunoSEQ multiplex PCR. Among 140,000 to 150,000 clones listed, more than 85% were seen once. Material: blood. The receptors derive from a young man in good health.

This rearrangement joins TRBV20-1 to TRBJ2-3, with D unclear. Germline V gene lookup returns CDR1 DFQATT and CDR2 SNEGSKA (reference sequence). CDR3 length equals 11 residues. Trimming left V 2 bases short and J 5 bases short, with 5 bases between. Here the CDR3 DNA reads TGCAGTGCTAGACCACTAGATACGCAGTATTTT. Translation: CSARPLDTQYF.

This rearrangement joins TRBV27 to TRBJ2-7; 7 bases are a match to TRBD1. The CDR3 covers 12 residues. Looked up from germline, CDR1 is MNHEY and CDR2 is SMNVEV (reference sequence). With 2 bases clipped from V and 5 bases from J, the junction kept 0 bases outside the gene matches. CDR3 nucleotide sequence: TGTGCCAGCAGTTTAACAGGGGACGAGCAGTACTTC. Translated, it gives CASSLTGDEQYF.

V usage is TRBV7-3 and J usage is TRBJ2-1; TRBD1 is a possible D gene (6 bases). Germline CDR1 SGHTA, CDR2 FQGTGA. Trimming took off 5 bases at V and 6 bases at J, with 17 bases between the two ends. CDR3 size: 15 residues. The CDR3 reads CASSPGQRGANEQFF. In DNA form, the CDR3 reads TGTGCCAGCAGCCCCGGACAGAGGGGCGCCAATGAGCAGTTCTTC. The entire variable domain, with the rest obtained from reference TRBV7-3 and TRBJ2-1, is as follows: GAGVSQTPSNKVTEKGKYVELRCDPISGHTALYWYRQSLGQGPEFLIYFQGTGAADDSGLPNDRFFAVRPEGSVSTLKIQRTERGDSAVYLCASSPGQRGANEQFFGPGTRLTVL.

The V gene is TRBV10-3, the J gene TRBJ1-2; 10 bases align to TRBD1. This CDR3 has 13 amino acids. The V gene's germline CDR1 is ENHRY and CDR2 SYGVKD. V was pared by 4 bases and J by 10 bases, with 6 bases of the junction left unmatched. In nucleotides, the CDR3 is TGTGCCATCAGTGGCGACAGGGGGCAGGTCTACACCTTC. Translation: CAISGDRGQVYTF.

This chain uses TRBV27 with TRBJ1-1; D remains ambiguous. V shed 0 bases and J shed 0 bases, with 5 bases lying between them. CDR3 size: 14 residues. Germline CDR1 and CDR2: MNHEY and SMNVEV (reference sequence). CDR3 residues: CASSLSLLNTEAFF. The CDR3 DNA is TGTGCCAGCAGTTTATCACTGTTGAACACTGAAGCTTTCTTT.

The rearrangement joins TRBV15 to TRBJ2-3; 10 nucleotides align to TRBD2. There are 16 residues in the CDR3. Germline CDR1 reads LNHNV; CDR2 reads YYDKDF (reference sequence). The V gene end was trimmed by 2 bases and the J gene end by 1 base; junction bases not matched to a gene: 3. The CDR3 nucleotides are TGTGCCACCAGCAGACTAGCGGGGGTGGGCACAGATACGCAGTATTTT. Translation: CATSRLAGVGTDTQYF.

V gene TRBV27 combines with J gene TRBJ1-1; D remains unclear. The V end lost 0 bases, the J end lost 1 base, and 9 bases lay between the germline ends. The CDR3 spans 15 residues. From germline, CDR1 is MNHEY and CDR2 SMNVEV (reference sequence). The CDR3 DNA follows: TGTGCCAGCAGTTTATCAGGAGGGAAGAACACTGAAGCTTTCTTT. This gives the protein CASSLSGGKNTEAFF.

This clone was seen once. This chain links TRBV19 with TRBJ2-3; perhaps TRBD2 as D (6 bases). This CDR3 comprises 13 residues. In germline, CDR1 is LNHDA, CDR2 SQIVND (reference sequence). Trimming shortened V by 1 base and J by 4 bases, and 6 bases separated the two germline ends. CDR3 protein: CASSIGGADTQYF. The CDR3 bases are TGTGCCAGTAGTATAGGGGGGGCAGATACGCAGTATTTT.

This CDR3 is CASSQAGGRYEQYF. The CDR3 DNA sequence: TGTGCCAGCAGCCAAGCGGGGGGGCGGTACGAGCAGTACTTC. The genes are TRBV3-1 (or the pseudogene TRBV3-2) and TRBJ2-7; TRBD2 matches 8 bases. CDR1 and CDR2 (germline): LGHDT, YNNKEL (reference sequence). The CDR3 consists of 14 residues. Trimming at V came to 1 base and at J to 4 bases, leaving 3 bases not matched to a gene.

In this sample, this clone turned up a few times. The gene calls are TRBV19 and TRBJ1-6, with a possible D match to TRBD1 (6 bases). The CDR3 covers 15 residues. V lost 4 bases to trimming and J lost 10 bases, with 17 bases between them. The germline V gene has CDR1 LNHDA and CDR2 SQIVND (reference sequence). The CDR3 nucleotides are TGTGCCAGTAGTACCTCCGGGGGCCATAGGTCACCCCTCCACTTT. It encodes CASSTSGGHRSPLHF.

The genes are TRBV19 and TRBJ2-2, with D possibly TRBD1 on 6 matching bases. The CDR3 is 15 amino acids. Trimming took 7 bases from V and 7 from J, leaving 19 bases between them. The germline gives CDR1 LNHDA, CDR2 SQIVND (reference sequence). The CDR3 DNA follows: TGTGCCAGTACCCACTTCGACAGGCTTGTCGGGGAGCTGTTTTTT. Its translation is CASTHFDRLVGELFF.

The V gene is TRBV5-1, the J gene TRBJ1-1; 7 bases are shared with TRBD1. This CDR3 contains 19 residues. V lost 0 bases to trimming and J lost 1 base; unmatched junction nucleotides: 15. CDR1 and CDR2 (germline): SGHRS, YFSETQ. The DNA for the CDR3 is TGCGCCAGCAGCTTGGGTCACCGTGTAGGGGGCGTTAAGAACACTGAAGCTTTCTTT. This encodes CASSLGHRVGGVKNTEAFF.

The CDR3 here is CASSLVSNEKLFF. For the CDR3, the DNA is TGTGCCAGCAGCTTAGTCTCCAATGAAAAACTGTTTTTT. V gene TRBV7-9 combines with J gene TRBJ1-4; D not certain. V lost 1 base to trimming and J lost 5 bases, with 5 bases between them. The CDR3 runs 13 residues. Germline V CDR1 and CDR2: SEHNR, FQNEAQ (reference sequence).

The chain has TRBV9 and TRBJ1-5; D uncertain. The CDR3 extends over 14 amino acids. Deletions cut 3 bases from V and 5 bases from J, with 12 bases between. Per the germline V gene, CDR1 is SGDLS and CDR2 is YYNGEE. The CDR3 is CASSGREVDQPQHF. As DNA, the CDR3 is TGTGCCAGCAGCGGGAGGGAGGTGGATCAGCCCCAGCATTTT.